This T cell receptor (beta chain) was recovered during a study of early T cells in non-severe SARS-CoV-2 infection (dated by TCRdb to the early 2020s). Describing the broader study: Because TCR sequencing was done on bulk RNA from unsorted whole blood, the alpha and beta chains could not be paired.

CDR1 MNHEY and CDR2 SMNVEV are derived from the germline V gene (reference sequence). The CDR3 starts with the cysteine, ends with the phenylalanine, and has 12 residues. Only the CDR3 region is kept as DNA, spanning 36 bases read in frame from base 1. Deletion took 3 bases off V and 6 bases off J, with a span of 6 bases between the germline ends. The study was a case-control design nested within a healthcare worker cohort in London, UK, with weekly nasopharyngeal swab PCR tests and blood sampling. Healthcare workers were recruited between 23 and 31 March 2020, during the week of the UK lockdown, and were followed weekly for up to about 16 weeks. Broad study findings and their caveats: VDJdb matching was skewed toward anti-spike CD8 responses and likely underestimated virus-specific expansions, missing private and CD4 specificities.

Libraries were prepared through 5' RACE. The data were produced on a NextSeq 500. Unique molecular identifiers were attached to individual cDNA molecules in the TCR library protocol so that sequencing error and PCR bias could be corrected. TCR alpha and beta chains were both sequenced, and the abundances of alpha and beta sequences in each sample were closely correlated with each other. As for how the authors treated the data: Decombinator V4 was used to perform V gene, J gene and CDR3 annotation of TCR sequences. TCRs were defined as expanded if a significant change between any two time points was detected under a Poisson model with p below 0.0001. Abundances of TCRs were expressed as counts per million after normalisation to the total number of TCRs sequenced in each sample. TRAV1-2 paired with TRAJ12, TRAJ20 or TRAJ33 defined MAIT TCRs, while TRAV10 paired with TRAJ18 defined iNKT TCRs. VDJdb, accessed on 1 November 2021, was searched for TCRs annotated for CMV, EBV and SARS-CoV-2, and TCRs annotated for more than one antigen were excluded. TCRdb trimmed the raw reads at Q25, called clones with MiXCR and kept productive beta chains. Rows are combined by CDR3 protein, so each entry shows the most common genes and DNA. The V and J calls here are based on TCRdb, not the publication. This sample comprises some 66,000 distinct CDR3 sequences, under 15% of them detected only once. Roughly 8% of the sample is taken by the ten largest.

This clonotype was observed many times. Its antigen is not yet known. Within one base of it there is no much larger clone, and no base qualities were kept. This sequence originates from an adult who was a healthcare worker with PCR-confirmed SARS-CoV-2 infection or an uninfected control (not recorded which). Input material: whole blood. Rearrangement joined TRBV27 to TRBJ2-1, with the D gene uncertain. The DNA sequence follows: TGTGCCAGCAGTTTGGTCGGCAATGAGCAGTTCTTC. It codes for CASSLVGNEQFF.